This T cell receptor (beta chain) was documented in a study of blood T cell repertoires in COVID-19. With 0 bases removed from V and 11 bases from J, the gap between germline ends came to 17 bases. The V gene's germline CDR1 is MNHEY and CDR2 SMNVEV (reference sequence). The CDR3 is 15 amino acids. Sequenced by immunoSEQ multiplex PCR; TCRdb stores in-frame clones only, minus some. This repertoire shows tens of thousands of clones, about 92% found once; its top ten account for around 12%. This TCR was sampled from a human donor in a cohort sampled during active COVID-19. The specimen sequenced was peripheral blood. J is TRBJ1-5 and V is TRBV27; no definite D call. The CDR3 coding sequence is TGTGCCAGCAGTTTATCGATGGGCAGCGGGTCGTCCCAGCATTTT. It codes for CASSLSMGSGSSQHF.